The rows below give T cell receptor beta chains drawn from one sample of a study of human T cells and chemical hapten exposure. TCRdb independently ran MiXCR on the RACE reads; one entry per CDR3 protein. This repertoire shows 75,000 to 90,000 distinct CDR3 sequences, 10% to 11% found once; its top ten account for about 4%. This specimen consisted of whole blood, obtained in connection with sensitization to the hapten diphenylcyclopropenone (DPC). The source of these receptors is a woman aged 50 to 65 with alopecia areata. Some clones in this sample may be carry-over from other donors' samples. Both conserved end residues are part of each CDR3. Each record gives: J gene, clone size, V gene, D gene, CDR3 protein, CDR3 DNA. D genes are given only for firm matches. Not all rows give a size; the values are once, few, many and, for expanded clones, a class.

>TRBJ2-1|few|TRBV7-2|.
CASSLAGVSYNEQFF
TGTGCCAGCAGCTTAGCGGGAGTCTCCTACAATGAGCAGTTCTTC
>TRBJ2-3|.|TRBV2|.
CASAVAADTQYF
TGTGCCAGCGCAGTGGCTGCAGATACGCAGTATTTT
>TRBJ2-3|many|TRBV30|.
CAWSASSRSTDTQYF
TGTGCCTGGAGCGCCTCCTCGAGGAGCACAGATACGCAGTATTTT
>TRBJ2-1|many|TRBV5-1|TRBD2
CASSLAQLAGGPSYNEQFF
TGCGCCAGCAGCTTGGCCCAGCTAGCGGGAGGGCCCTCCTACAATGAGCAGTTCTTC
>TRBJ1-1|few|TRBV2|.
CASSPKGADTEAFF
TGTGCCAGCAGTCCAAAGGGCGCAGACACTGAAGCTTTCTTT
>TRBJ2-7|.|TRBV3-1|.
CASSATRTSYEQYF
TGTGCCAGCAGCGCGACGAGAACCTCCTACGAGCAGTACTTC
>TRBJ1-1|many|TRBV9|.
CASSVERATEAFF
TGTGCCAGCAGCGTAGAACGTGCCACTGAAGCTTTCTTT
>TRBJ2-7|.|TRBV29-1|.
CSVETTGEQYF
TGCAGCGTCGAGACTACCGGGGAGCAGTACTTC
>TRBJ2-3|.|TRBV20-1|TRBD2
CSASTTSGSTDTQYF
TGCAGTGCCAGCACGACTAGCGGGAGTACAGATACGCAGTATTTT
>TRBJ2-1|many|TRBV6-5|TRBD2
CASSYGGRQQFF
TGTGCCAGCAGTTACGGCGGGAGGCAACAGTTCTTC
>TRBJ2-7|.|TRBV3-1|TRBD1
CASSQPNRGAYEQYF
TGTGCCAGCAGCCAACCTAACAGGGGGGCCTACGAGCAGTACTTC
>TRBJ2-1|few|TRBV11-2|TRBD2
CASSSGLAGVKYNEQFF
TGTGCCAGCAGCTCGGGACTAGCGGGAGTCAAATACAATGAGCAGTTCTTC
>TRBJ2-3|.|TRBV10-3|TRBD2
CAISESESGGTDTQYF
TGTGCCATCAGTGAGTCAGAATCGGGAGGAACAGATACGCAGTATTTT
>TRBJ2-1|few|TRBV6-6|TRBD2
CASSLLAGAYNEQFF
TGTGCCAGCAGCCTCCTAGCGGGAGCATACAATGAGCAGTTCTTC
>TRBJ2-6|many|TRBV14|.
CASSQGQGASGANVLTF
TGTGCCAGCAGCCAAGGGCAGGGAGCCTCTGGGGCCAACGTCCTGACTTTC
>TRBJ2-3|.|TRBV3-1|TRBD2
CASRPSGRASSTDTQYF
TGTGCCAGCAGACCTAGCGGGAGGGCCTCAAGCACAGATACGCAGTATTTT
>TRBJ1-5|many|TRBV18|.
CASSDGQHQPQHF
TGTGCCAGCTCAGATGGCCAGCATCAGCCCCAGCATTTT
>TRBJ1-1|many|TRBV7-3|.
CASSPQSNTEAFF
TGTGCCAGCAGCCCTCAGTCGAACACTGAAGCTTTCTTT
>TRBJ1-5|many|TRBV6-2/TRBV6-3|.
CASSYDGNQPQHF
TGTGCCAGCAGTTATGACGGCAATCAGCCCCAGCATTTT
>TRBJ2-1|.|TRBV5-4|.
CASRRWGIYNEQFF
TGTGCCAGTCGACGTTGGGGAATTTACAATGAGCAGTTCTTC
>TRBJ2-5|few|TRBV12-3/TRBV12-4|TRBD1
CASSLQGGETQYF
TGTGCCAGCAGCCTACAGGGGGGAGAGACCCAGTACTTC
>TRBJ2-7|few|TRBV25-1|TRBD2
CASSDPSGVVYEQYF
TGTGCCAGCAGTGACCCTAGCGGGGTCGTCTACGAGCAGTACTTC
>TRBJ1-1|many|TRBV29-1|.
CSVPGTVNTEAFF
TGCAGCGTTCCCGGGACGGTGAACACTGAAGCTTTCTTT
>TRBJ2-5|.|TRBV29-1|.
CSVAQAETQYF
TGCAGCGTTGCACAGGCGGAGACCCAGTACTTC
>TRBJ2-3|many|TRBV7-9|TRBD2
CASSFGLAGTDTQYF
TGTGCCAGCAGCTTTGGACTAGCGGGAACAGATACGCAGTATTTT
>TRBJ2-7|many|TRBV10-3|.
CAIGTGEEQYF
TGTGCCATCGGGACCGGCGAGGAGCAGTACTTC
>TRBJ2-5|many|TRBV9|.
CASSVGRWKIQETQYF
TGTGCCAGCAGCGTTGGACGTTGGAAAATACAAGAGACCCAGTACTTC
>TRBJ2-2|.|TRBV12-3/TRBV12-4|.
CASSFSSPGGATGELFF
TGTGCCAGCAGTTTCTCCTCCCCTGGGGGGGCCACCGGGGAGCTGTTTTTT
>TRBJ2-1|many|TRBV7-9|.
CASSLPSGNYNEQFF
TGTGCCAGCAGCTTACCTAGTGGAAACTACAATGAGCAGTTCTTC
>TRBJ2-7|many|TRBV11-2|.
CASHLPGGKAYEQYF
TGTGCCAGCCATCTCCCCGGTGGGAAGGCCTACGAGCAGTACTTC
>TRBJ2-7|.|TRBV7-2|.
CASSFYAQSYEQYF
TGTGCCAGCAGCTTTTACGCCCAGTCTTACGAGCAGTACTTC
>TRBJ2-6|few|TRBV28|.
CASSFRRSGANVLTF
TGTGCCAGCAGTTTTCGGCGCTCTGGGGCCAACGTCCTGACTTTC
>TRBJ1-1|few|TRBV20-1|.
CSAWRGPGAEAFF
TGCAGTGCCTGGCGCGGGCCCGGCGCTGAAGCTTTCTTT
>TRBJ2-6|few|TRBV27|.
CASSLVSSGANVLTF
TGTGCCAGCAGTTTAGTTTCTTCTGGGGCCAACGTCCTGACTTTC
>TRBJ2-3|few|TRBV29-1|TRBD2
CSVAASGSGPDTQYF
TGCAGCGTTGCGGCTAGCGGGAGTGGGCCAGATACGCAGTATTTT
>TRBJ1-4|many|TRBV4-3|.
CASSHDPATNEKLFF
TGCGCCAGCAGCCACGACCCTGCAACTAATGAAAAACTGTTTTTT
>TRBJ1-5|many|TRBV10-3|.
CAISESGYSNQPQHF
TGTGCCATCAGTGAGTCGGGCTATAGCAATCAGCCCCAGCATTTT
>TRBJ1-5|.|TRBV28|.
CASRDSNQPQHF
TGTGCCAGCAGGGATAGCAATCAGCCCCAGCATTTT
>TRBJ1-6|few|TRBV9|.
CASSPGTVSSYNSPLHF
TGTGCCAGCAGCCCAGGGACGGTGAGCTCCTATAATTCACCCCTCCACTTT
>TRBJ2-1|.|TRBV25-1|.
CASSDSTGRPRYNEQFF
TGTGCCAGCAGTGATTCCACGGGGAGGCCCCGATACAATGAGCAGTTCTTC
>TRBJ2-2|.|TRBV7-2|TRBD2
CASSFSAGGPKTGELFF
TGTGCCAGCAGCTTCAGTGCGGGAGGGCCTAAGACCGGGGAGCTGTTTTTT
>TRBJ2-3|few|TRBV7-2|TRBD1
CASSLAATGRSDTQYF
TGTGCCAGCAGCTTAGCAGCGACAGGGAGATCAGATACGCAGTATTTT